The source of this T cell receptor beta chain is a study of shared clonotypes between healthy human individuals. Clones were read by immunoSEQ multiplex PCR, and TCRdb kept only the in-frame ones, dropping some. This repertoire shows some 550,000 clones, about 96% found once; its top ten account for approximately 0.057%. Germline V gene lookup returns CDR1 LNHDA and CDR2 SQIVND (reference sequence). This CDR3 is 15 amino acids long. V trimming: 4 bases; J trimming: 4 bases; junction bases outside the gene matches: 7. The sequenced sample consisted of naive CD4+ T cells sorted from blood. Described subset: CD45RA+ positively selected. V usage is TRBV19 and J usage is TRBJ1-1, with 9 bases that match TRBD1. The clonotype was recovered from a woman in her twenties or thirties in good health. CDR3 in amino acids: CASSTDLGQGTEAFF. CDR3 sequence (DNA): TGTGCCAGTAGTACAGATCTGGGACAGGGCACTGAAGCTTTCTTT. Filled out from reference TRBV19 and TRBJ1-1, the complete variable domain reads DGGITQSPKYLFRKEGQNVTLSCEQNLNHDAMYWYRQDPGQGLRLIYYSQIVNDFQKGDIAEGYSVSREKKESFPLTVTSAQKNPTAFYLCASSTDLGQGTEAFFGQGTRLTVV.